The 29 T cell receptor beta chains below were found in one sample sequenced in a study of shared clonotypes between healthy human individuals. Data came from immunoSEQ multiplex PCR; TCRdb stores just in-frame clones and leaves some out. In the table there are hundreds of thousands of clones, around nine tenths of which are singletons. Source material: memory CD8+ T cells sorted from blood. Stated subset: CD45RO+ cells pooled with CCR7-negative TemRA cells. The receptors originated from a man between 18 and 29 years old in good health.

The chain has TRBV4-3 and TRBJ2-7; D perhaps matches TRBD1 (6 bases). Trimming took off 0 bases at V and 3 bases at J, with 21 bases between the two ends. Germline V gene lookup returns CDR1 LGHNA and CDR2 YSLEER. The CDR3 consists of 18 residues. CDR3 in DNA: TGCGCCAGCAGCCAAGATCTCGAAACAGGGAACGGATTCTACGAGCAGTACTTC. This gives the protein CASSQDLETGNGFYEQYF.

The chain recombines TRBV4-1 with TRBJ2-2; D not resolved. CDR1 and CDR2 from the germline V gene are MGHRA and YSYEKL. Trimming took 1 base from V and 1 from J, leaving 4 bases between them. This CDR3 has 14 residues. The CDR3 nucleotides are TGCGCCAGCAGCCAAGGTTTGAACACCGGGGAGCTGTTTTTT. Translating it yields CASSQGLNTGELFF.

This chain connects TRBV5-1 to TRBJ2-7; the D gene is possibly TRBD2 (5 bases). V lost 1 base to trimming and J lost 2 bases, with 16 bases between them. This CDR3 spans 16 amino acids. CDR1 is SGHRS, CDR2 YFSETQ, per germline. CDR3 amino acids: CASSLSPPGNPYEQYF. The CDR3 region has the DNA TGCGCCAGCAGCTTGTCCCCTCCCGGGAATCCCTACGAGCAGTACTTC.

V gene TRBV27 combines with J gene TRBJ1-5, with D possibly being TRBD1 (5 bases). The CDR3 has 17 residues. The V end was cut by 4 bases, the J end by 0 bases, with 16 bases between. The germline CDR1 and CDR2 sequences are MNHEY and SMNVEV (reference sequence). The DNA of the CDR3 is TGTGCCAGCAGTTCCTCAGGGTTCTCTTATAGCAATCAGCCCCAGCATTTT. Translation: CASSSSGFSYSNQPQHF.

The gene calls are TRBV7-9 and TRBJ2-7; 11 bases fit TRBD2. The CDR3 totals 15 residues. Germline-derived CDR1 and CDR2 are SEHNR and FQNEAQ (reference sequence). V lost 5 bases, J lost 5 bases, and 8 bases stayed unmatched. This CDR3 reads CASSLTSGIGDEQYF. The CDR3 region has the DNA TGTGCCAGCAGCCTGACTAGCGGGATAGGGGACGAGCAGTACTTC.

Concerning this clone: Other DNA sequences in this sample translate to the same CDR3. The V call is TRBV27, the J call TRBJ1-5; D unresolved. This CDR3 region has 13 residues. V shed 4 bases and J shed 0 bases, with 4 bases lying between them. Germline V gene lookup returns CDR1 MNHEY and CDR2 SMNVEV (reference sequence). DNA for the CDR3: TGTGCCAGCAGTTACGGTAGCAATCAGCCCCAGCATTTT. Residues: CASSYGSNQPQHF.

The chain combines TRBV9 with TRBJ1-1; 7 bases align to TRBD1. CDR1 and CDR2 (germline): SGDLS, YYNGEE. With V trimmed by 3 bases and J by 0 bases, 5 bases remained unmatched. The CDR3 extends over 15 amino acids. The CDR3 loop is CASSAPGGLNTEAFF. CDR3 coding DNA: TGTGCCAGCAGCGCCCCAGGGGGTTTGAACACTGAAGCTTTCTTT.

The chain employs TRBV15 and TRBJ2-5, with no clear D. CDR1 and CDR2 from the germline V gene are LNHNV and YYDKDF (reference sequence). The CDR3 is 16 residues long. Trimming removed 1 base at V and 3 bases at J, with 15 bases between. The DNA for the CDR3 is TGTGCCACCAGCAGAGGGCGGCTTTTTCACAAAGAGACCCAGTACTTC. It yields the protein CATSRGRLFHKETQYF.

V is TRBV9 and J is TRBJ2-3; D call uncertain. Germline V lookup: CDR1 SGDLS, CDR2 YYNGEE. V lost 0 bases and J 0 bases, leaving 11 bases between the germline ends. The length of the CDR3 is 16 residues. The CDR3 bases are TGTGCCAGCAGCGTAGAGGGATTCCCTAGCACAGATACGCAGTATTTT. Its protein product is CASSVEGFPSTDTQYF.

The CDR3 coding sequence is TGTGCCAGCAGTGAAGACAGGACCCTCAATCAGCCCCAGCATTTT. Translation: CASSEDRTLNQPQHF. This chain connects TRBV27 to TRBJ1-5, with D tentatively TRBD1 (6 bases). V was shortened by 5 bases and J by 3 bases, with 14 bases between the two germline ends. The CDR3 runs to 15 residues. Germline assignment: CDR1 MNHEY and CDR2 SMNVEV (reference sequence).

V gene TRBV6-1 combines with J gene TRBJ2-5; 8 positions agree with TRBD1. V dropped 4 bases and J dropped 4; count of bases not matched to a gene: 11. The germline gives CDR1 MNHNS, CDR2 SASEGT. The CDR3 contains 16 residues. CDR3: CASSGAGTGGRETQYF. Written as DNA, the CDR3 is TGTGCCAGCAGTGGGGCCGGGACAGGTGGAAGAGAGACCCAGTACTTC.

The chain links TRBV30 to TRBJ1-3; unclear D gene. Germline V gives CDR1 GTSNPN, CDR2 SVGIG (reference sequence). The length of the CDR3 is 14 residues. The V end was cut by 0 bases, the J end by 4 bases, with 10 bases between. The CDR3: CAWSVWTSGNTIYF. The CDR3 region has the DNA TGTGCCTGGAGTGTCTGGACCAGCGGAAACACCATATATTTT.

The chain couples TRBV7-9 to TRBJ2-6, with D unclear. Trimming took 5 bases from V and 2 from J, leaving 16 bases between them. This CDR3 has 17 residues. The germline V gene has CDR1 SEHNR and CDR2 FQNEAQ (reference sequence). The CDR3 region is CASSTLRVEAGANVLTF. CDR3 in DNA: TGTGCCAGCAGCACCCTACGGGTCGAAGCTGGGGCCAACGTCCTGACTTTC.

The chain joins TRBV5-4 to TRBJ2-7, with a possible D match to TRBD2 (5 bases). V was pared by 2 bases and J by 1 base, with 13 bases between. This CDR3 is built from 15 residues. Per the germline V gene, CDR1 is SGHNT and CDR2 is YYREEE (reference sequence). The CDR3 nucleotides read TGTGCCAGCAGCTTCGAGGGAAATCCATCCTACGAGCAGTACTTC. Translating it yields CASSFEGNPSYEQYF.

The chain employs TRBV10-2 and TRBJ1-1, with unresolved D. This CDR3 has 12 residues. V was cut by 10 bases and J by 0 bases, with 9 bases left in between. The germline CDR1 and CDR2 sequences are WSHSY and SAAADI. CDR3 coding DNA: TGCGCCACCTCGACCCTGAACACTGAAGCTTTCTTT. Translated: CATSTLNTEAFF.

This clone was detected only once. The chain has TRBV14 and TRBJ2-7, with TRBD2 matching 8 bases. Germline V gene lookup returns CDR1 SGHDN and CDR2 FVKESK. Trimming took 1 base from V and 3 from J; bases not matched to a gene: 5. The CDR3 consists of 15 residues. CDR3 protein: CASSQGTSIYYEQYF. The CDR3 nucleotides are TGTGCCAGCAGCCAAGGGACTAGCATTTACTACGAGCAGTACTTC.

The rearrangement joins TRBV6-6 to TRBJ2-7; possibly TRBD1 or TRBD2 for D (6 bases each). The V gene lost 0 bases and the J gene lost 6 bases, with 9 bases spanning the gap. The CDR3 extends over 13 amino acids. Germline CDR1 is MNHNY and CDR2 is SVGAGI (reference sequence). CDR3 nucleotide sequence: TGTGCCAGCAGTTACTCGTGGGGGGCCGAGCAGTACTTC. As protein: CASSYSWGAEQYF.

The genes are TRBV13 and TRBJ2-7, with D unclear. Germline V gene lookup returns CDR1 PRHDT and CDR2 FYEKMQ (reference sequence). This CDR3 comprises 15 residues. V lost 1 base and J 6 bases, leaving 16 bases between the germline ends. The CDR3 spells CASSLVSSAMGEQYF. The CDR3 coding sequence is TGTGCCAGCAGCTTAGTTAGCTCGGCGATGGGCGAGCAGTACTTC. The variable domain in full, completed from reference TRBV13 and TRBJ2-7, reads AAGVIQSPRHLIKEKRETATLKCYPIPRHDTVYWYQQGPGQDPQFLISFYEKMQSDKGSIPDRFSAQQFSDYHSELNMSSLELGDSALYFCASSLVSSAMGEQYFGPGTRLTVT.

The J gene is TRBJ1-2, the V gene TRBV2; 9 bases fit TRBD1. The CDR3 length is 14 residues. CDR1 is SNHLY and CDR2 is FYNNEI in the germline V gene. V was clipped by 5 bases and J by 8 bases; unmatched bases: 9. The chain's CDR3 is CASSPGQGLGGYTF. CDR3 nucleotides: TGTGCCAGCAGTCCGGGACAGGGCCTGGGAGGCTACACCTTC.

This chain joins TRBV6-1 and TRBJ2-1; D is uncertain. This CDR3 spans 16 amino acids. Trimming removed 1 base from V and 6 bases from J, with 16 bases in between. Germline V gives CDR1 MNHNS, CDR2 SASEGT. CDR3 bases: TGTGCCAGCAGTGAAGAGTCGGATAGCCCCTTCAATGAGCAGTTCTTC. Amino acids: CASSEESDSPFNEQFF.

The V gene is TRBV11-2, the J gene TRBJ1-1, with D possibly TRBD1 on 6 matching bases. V dropped 5 bases and J dropped 4 bases, with 11 bases sitting between them. CDR1 SGHAT and CDR2 FQNNGV come from the germline V gene. The CDR3 spans 13 residues. This chain's CDR3 is CASSPTGFTEAFF. CDR3 DNA: TGTGCCAGCAGCCCAACAGGGTTCACTGAAGCTTTCTTT.

The chain uses TRBV7-9 and TRBJ1-1, with TRBD1 matching over 10 bases. Germline V gene sequence: CDR1 SEHNR, CDR2 FQNEAQ (reference sequence). J gave up 6 bases and V 6 bases, and 4 bases lay outside the gene matches. The CDR3 is 13 amino acids. The CDR3 sequence: CASRPTGGAEAFF. The CDR3 DNA follows: TGTGCCAGCAGACCGACAGGGGGCGCTGAAGCTTTCTTT.

This clone was counted once. V is TRBV2 and J is TRBJ2-5; the match to TRBD1 covers 8 bases. J was trimmed by 2 bases and V by 8 bases; bases with no gene match: 4. This CDR3 spans 13 amino acids. Germline V lookup: CDR1 SNHLY, CDR2 FYNNEI. The CDR3, as DNA: TGTGCCAGCCGGGACAGGTGGCAAGAGACCCAGTACTTC. Translating it yields CASRDRWQETQYF. Filled out from reference TRBV2 and TRBJ2-5, the complete variable domain reads EPEVTQTPSHQVTQMGQEVILRCVPISNHLYFYWYRQILGQKVEFLVSFYNNEISEKSEIFDDQFSVERPDGSNFTLKIRSTKLEDSAMYFCASRDRWQETQYFGPGTRLLVL.

This sequence joins TRBV10-2 and TRBJ2-7; D perhaps matches TRBD2 (5 bases). The CDR3 covers 14 residues. Germline V gene sequence: CDR1 WSHSY, CDR2 SAAADI. Trimming stripped 2 bases from V and 0 bases from J, with 8 bases between. The CDR3 DNA is TGCGCCAGCAGTGAGGGTGGGAGCTCCTACGAGCAGTACTTC. It yields the protein CASSEGGSSYEQYF.

This clone was found a few times. J is TRBJ1-1 and V is TRBV13, with D possibly matching TRBD1 (6 bases). Trimming removed 0 bases at V and 2 bases at J, with 13 bases between. The germline CDR1 and CDR2 sequences are PRHDT and FYEKMQ (reference sequence). This CDR3 is 16 amino acids long. The CDR3 DNA reads TGTGCCAGCAGCTTAGGCCTAGGGGGGGCTAACACTGAAGCTTTCTTT. Translated: CASSLGLGGANTEAFF.

The rearrangement joins TRBV11-2 to TRBJ2-7; D perhaps matches TRBD1 (5 bases). Germline CDR1 SGHAT, CDR2 FQNNGV. Trimming took off 5 bases at V and 5 bases at J, with 13 bases between the two ends. The CDR3 length is 13 residues. The CDR3 here is CASSLDSPHEQYF. DNA of the CDR3: TGTGCCAGCAGCCTTGACAGCCCCCACGAGCAGTACTTC. The variable domain in full, with the rest retrieved from reference TRBV11-2 and TRBJ2-7, is EAGVAQSPRYKIIEKRQSVAFWCNPISGHATLYWYQQILGQGPKLLIQFQNNGVVDDSQLPKDRFSAERLKGVDSTLKIQPAKLEDSAVYLCASSLDSPHEQYFGPGTRLTVT.

J is TRBJ1-5 and V is TRBV4-2; no reliable D call. The V gene's germline CDR1 is LGHNA and CDR2 YNFKEQ. The V and J ends lost 0 bases and 6 bases respectively, with 6 bases between them. The length of the CDR3 is 13 residues. The DNA of the CDR3 is TGTGCCAGCAGCCAAGAACTCTCTCAGCCCCAGCATTTT. Translating gives CASSQELSQPQHF.

The chain joins TRBV10-3 to TRBJ1-6; D unclear. Germline CDR1 ENHRY, CDR2 SYGVKD. Deletions cut 3 bases from V and 8 bases from J, with 23 bases between. The CDR3 length is 18 residues. This CDR3 reads CAISDTPAGLGMYSPLHF. Written as DNA, the CDR3 is TGTGCCATCAGTGACACTCCCGCAGGACTAGGGATGTATTCACCCCTCCACTTT.

The rearrangement uses TRBV27 and TRBJ1-2; D perhaps matches TRBD1 (5 bases). Germline-derived CDR1 and CDR2 are MNHEY and SMNVEV (reference sequence). The CDR3 runs 14 residues. V was cut by 5 bases and J by 4 bases, with 14 bases left in between. The CDR3: CASSPSGRAYGYTF. CDR3 coding DNA: TGTGCCAGCAGTCCATCAGGGCGCGCCTATGGCTACACCTTC.